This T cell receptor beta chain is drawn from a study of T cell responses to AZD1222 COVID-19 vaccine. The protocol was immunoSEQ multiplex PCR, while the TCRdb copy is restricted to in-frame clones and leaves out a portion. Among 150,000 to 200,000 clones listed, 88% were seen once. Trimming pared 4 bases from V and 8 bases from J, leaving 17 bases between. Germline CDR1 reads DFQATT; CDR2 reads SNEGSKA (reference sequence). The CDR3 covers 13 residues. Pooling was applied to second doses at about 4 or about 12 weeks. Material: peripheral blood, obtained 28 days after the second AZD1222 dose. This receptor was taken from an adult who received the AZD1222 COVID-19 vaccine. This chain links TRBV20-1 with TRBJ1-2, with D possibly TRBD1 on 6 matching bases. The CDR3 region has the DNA TGCAGTGCTATTGATTTGGGGGCGCGCGGCTACACCTTC. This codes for CSAIDLGARGYTF.